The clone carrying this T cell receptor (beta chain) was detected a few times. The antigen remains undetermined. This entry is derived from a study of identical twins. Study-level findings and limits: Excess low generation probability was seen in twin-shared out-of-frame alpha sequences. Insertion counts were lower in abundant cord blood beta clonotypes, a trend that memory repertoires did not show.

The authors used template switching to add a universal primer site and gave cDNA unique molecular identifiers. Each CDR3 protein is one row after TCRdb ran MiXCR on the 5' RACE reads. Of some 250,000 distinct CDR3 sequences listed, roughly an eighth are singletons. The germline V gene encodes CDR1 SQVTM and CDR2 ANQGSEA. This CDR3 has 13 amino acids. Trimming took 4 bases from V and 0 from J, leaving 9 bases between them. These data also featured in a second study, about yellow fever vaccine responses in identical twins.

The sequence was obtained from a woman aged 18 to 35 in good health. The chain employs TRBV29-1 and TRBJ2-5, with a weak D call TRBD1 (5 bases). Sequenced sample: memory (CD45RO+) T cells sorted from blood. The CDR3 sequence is CSVGGGYQETQYF. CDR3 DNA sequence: TGCAGCGTTGGGGGCGGTTACCAAGAGACCCAGTACTTC.